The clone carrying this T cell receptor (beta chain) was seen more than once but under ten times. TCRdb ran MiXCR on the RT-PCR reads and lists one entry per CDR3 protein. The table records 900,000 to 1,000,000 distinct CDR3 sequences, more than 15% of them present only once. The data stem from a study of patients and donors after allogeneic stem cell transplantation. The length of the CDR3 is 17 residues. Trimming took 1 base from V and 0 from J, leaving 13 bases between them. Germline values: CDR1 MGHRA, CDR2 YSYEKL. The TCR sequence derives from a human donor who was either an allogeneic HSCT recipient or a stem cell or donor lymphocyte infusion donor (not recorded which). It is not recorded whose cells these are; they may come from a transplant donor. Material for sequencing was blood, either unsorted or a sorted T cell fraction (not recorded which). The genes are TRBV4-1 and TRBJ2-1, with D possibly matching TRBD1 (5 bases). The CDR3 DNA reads TGCGCCAGCAGCCAAGTACGTGGGGCGAGCTCCTACAATGAGCAGTTCTTC. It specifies CASSQVRGASSYNEQFF.